The T cell receptor (beta chain) under discussion was sequenced for a study of T-cell memory formation after mild COVID-19. Across the whole study: Most TCR clusters belonged to a single donor.

This CDR3 has 14 residues. The germline V gene encodes CDR1 ENHRY and CDR2 SYGVKD. V shed 7 bases and J shed 2 bases, with 9 bases lying between them. TCRdb redid the calling of the 5' RACE reads with MiXCR, one entry per CDR3 protein. The sample records about 49,000 distinct CDR3 sequences, around 7.2% being singletons. Study-wide results and limits: Whereas later expanders leaned CD4+, clones contracting day 15 to 85 showed a balanced CD4/CD8 makeup.

In this sample, this clonotype turned up a few times. Its target is unknown. Source material: PBMCs or a T cell subset sorted from them (not recorded which). The clonotype originates from a man between 18 and 35 years old who had mild COVID-19 (a few samples of this study predate the infection). Cell type and time point are not known. V usage is TRBV10-3 and J usage is TRBJ2-6; no clear D gene. The CDR3 coding sequence is TGTGCCATCAAGCTGGGGACTGGGGCCAACGTCCTGACTTTC. As protein: CAIKLGTGANVLTF.